The clone carrying this T cell receptor (beta chain) showed up many times. Its antigen is still unknown. Noted time point: newly diagnosed GD, antithyroid drugs for less than 3 months. The TCR library was made from RNA that had been extracted from PBMCs in TRIzol. Building the TCR beta libraries relied on iRepertoire HTBI primers, and CDR3 regions underwent Arm-PCR. TCRdb recomputed calls from the multiplex PCR reads with MiXCR, one row per CDR3 protein. Of over 400,000 distinct CDR3 sequences in the sample, 11% to 15% are singletons; the top ten hold 17%. CDR1 and CDR2 from the germline V gene are DFQATT and SNEGSKA (reference sequence). V gave up 4 bases and J gave up 4 bases; unmatched junction bases: 10. The CDR3 loop spans 14 amino acids. The sample comes from a study of regulatory T cells in long-lasting Graves disease. Findings of the study overall: Persistent cases favored TRBV28, TRBJ1-2 and TRBJ2-5. Persistent Graves' patients showed a TCR diversity that was lower than that of newly diagnosed ones.

The data were also submitted as part of a second study, on T cells in Graves' hyperthyroidism and ophthalmopathy. That paper adds: The primer set for the first-round RT-PCR of the TCR CDR3 was HTBI. The majority of expanded thyroid clonotypes above 0.001 also appeared in blood.

The sample was peripheral blood mononuclear cells (PBMCs), taken at new diagnosis, from a patient treated with antithyroid drugs. The chain is built from TRBV20-1 and TRBJ2-7, with 7 bases fitting TRBD1. The source is a woman aged 45-65 years with Graves disease. CDR3 DNA sequence: TGCAGTGCTAAGGGGGCTAGTTTTAGTTACGAGCAGTACTTC. This gives the protein CSAKGASFSYEQYF.